This TCR beta chain was sequenced for a study of shared clonotypes between healthy human individuals. Study as a whole: The plates for each donor numbered three CD4 naive, three CD4 memory, two CD8 naive and one CD8 memory.

Assay used: immunoSEQ multiplex PCR; TCRdb lists only in-frame clones, some missing. The data hold about 2 million clones, with over 85% observed a single time. Only one count was recorded for this clone. Per germline, CDR1 LNHNV and CDR2 YYDKDF (reference sequence). The junction had 6 bases not matched to a gene; V was cut back by 0 bases and J by 6 bases. CDR3 size: 15 residues. The TCR originated in a young man in good health. V usage is TRBV15 and J usage is TRBJ2-3, with 7 positions matching TRBD2. Sequenced input: naive CD4+ T cells sorted from blood. Indicated subset: CD45RA+ positively selected. CDR3 loop: CATSRDELATDTQYF. CDR3 in DNA: TGTGCCACCAGCAGAGATGAACTAGCGACCGATACGCAGTATTTT.